The rows below give T cell receptor beta chains drawn from one sample of a study of T-cell memory formation after mild COVID-19. TCRdb independently ran MiXCR on the 5' RACE reads; one entry per CDR3 protein. Of over 400,000 distinct CDR3 sequences listed, about 22% are singletons. What was sequenced was PBMCs or a T cell subset sorted from them (not recorded which). These receptors came from an adult woman who had mild COVID-19 (a few samples of this study predate the infection). Cell type and time point are not known. The CDR3 runs from the conserved cysteine through the conserved F or W. Fields, in order: J gene, D gene, V gene, clone size, CDR3 DNA, CDR3 protein. D genes are given only for firm matches. The listing skips clone size in some rows; elsewhere it reads once, few, many or a size class.

J gene: TRBJ1-1
D gene: TRBD1
V gene: TRBV12-3/TRBV12-4
clone size: -
CDR3 DNA: TGTGCCAGCAGTAAGGGGACAGAGAACACTGAAGCTTTCTTT
CDR3 protein: CASSKGTENTEAFF

J gene: TRBJ1-5
D gene: -
V gene: TRBV12-3/TRBV12-4
clone size: few
CDR3 DNA: TGTGCCAGCAGTTTACGGTCTAATAGCAATCAGCCCCAGCATTTT
CDR3 protein: CASSLRSNSNQPQHF

J gene: TRBJ2-7
D gene: TRBD2
V gene: TRBV5-6
clone size: -
CDR3 DNA: TGTGCCAGCAGCTTGTTTAGTCGTAGCGGGAGGGCCCCAGCCTACGAGCAGTACTTC
CDR3 protein: CASSLFSRSGRAPAYEQYF

J gene: TRBJ2-1
D gene: -
V gene: TRBV7-8
clone size: -
CDR3 DNA: TGTGCCAGCGGGATACAGGAGTACTACAATGAGCAGTTCTTC
CDR3 protein: CASGIQEYYNEQFF

J gene: TRBJ2-3
D gene: TRBD2
V gene: TRBV5-5
clone size: few
CDR3 DNA: TGTGCCAGCAGCTTGACCCCGACTAGCGGGGGCTTGAGAGGGACAGATACGCAGTATTTT
CDR3 protein: CASSLTPTSGGLRGTDTQYF

J gene: TRBJ2-6
D gene: -
V gene: TRBV9
clone size: -
CDR3 DNA: TGTGCCAGCAGCCCCCCCCGCGACGTCCCCACTGGGGCCAACGTCCTGACTTTC
CDR3 protein: CASSPPRDVPTGANVLTF

J gene: TRBJ1-1
D gene: -
V gene: TRBV18
clone size: -
CDR3 DNA: TGTGCCAGCTCACCAAAACAGGGCCTGAACACTGAAGCTTTCTTT
CDR3 protein: CASSPKQGLNTEAFF

J gene: TRBJ2-3
D gene: -
V gene: TRBV7-2
clone size: medium-sized
CDR3 DNA: TGTGCCAGCAGCTTAGTTCTACCAACTAGCACAGATACGCAGTATTTT
CDR3 protein: CASSLVLPTSTDTQYF

J gene: TRBJ1-3
D gene: TRBD1
V gene: TRBV19
clone size: -
CDR3 DNA: TGTGCCAGTAGCAATAGGACAGGGCTAAGAGGAAACACCATATATTTT
CDR3 protein: CASSNRTGLRGNTIYF

J gene: TRBJ2-1
D gene: TRBD2
V gene: TRBV12-3/TRBV12-4
clone size: -
CDR3 DNA: TGTGCCAGCAGTTTGAGGCTAGCGGGGGACTCCTACAATGAGCAGTTCTTC
CDR3 protein: CASSLRLAGDSYNEQFF

J gene: TRBJ2-7
D gene: -
V gene: TRBV7-3
clone size: -
CDR3 DNA: TGTGCCAGCAGCCCACAAGGGTCTGGTTGGTACGAGCAGTACTTC
CDR3 protein: CASSPQGSGWYEQYF

J gene: TRBJ2-7
D gene: -
V gene: TRBV5-1
clone size: few
CDR3 DNA: TGCGCCAGCAGCTTGGTGGGGGCAACGTACGAGCAGTACTTC
CDR3 protein: CASSLVGATYEQYF

J gene: TRBJ2-7
D gene: TRBD1
V gene: TRBV13
clone size: -
CDR3 DNA: TGTGCCAGCAGCAATTACGGGACAGGGGAGCAGTACTTC
CDR3 protein: CASSNYGTGEQYF

J gene: TRBJ2-3
D gene: -
V gene: TRBV20-1
clone size: few
CDR3 DNA: TGCAGTGCTAGGCCTGGGGGTTGGAGCACAGATACGCAGTATTTT
CDR3 protein: CSARPGGWSTDTQYF

J gene: TRBJ1-2
D gene: TRBD1
V gene: TRBV3-1
clone size: -
CDR3 DNA: TGTGCCAGCAGCCAAGGAGTAGGGACAGGGAGCTACACCTTC
CDR3 protein: CASSQGVGTGSYTF

J gene: TRBJ1-2
D gene: -
V gene: TRBV18
clone size: -
CDR3 DNA: TGTGCCAGCTTACTCTCGGGAACCAGCTATGGCTACACCTTC
CDR3 protein: CASLLSGTSYGYTF

J gene: TRBJ1-1
D gene: TRBD1
V gene: TRBV7-2
clone size: -
CDR3 DNA: TGTGCCAGCAGCCCGGACAGGGGGGTAGGAGCTTTCTTT
CDR3 protein: CASSPDRGVGAFF

J gene: TRBJ2-3
D gene: TRBD2
V gene: TRBV5-1
clone size: -
CDR3 DNA: TGCGCCAGCAGCTTGGGGGCCGGACTAGCGGGACCGGATACGCAGTATTTT
CDR3 protein: CASSLGAGLAGPDTQYF

J gene: TRBJ2-7
D gene: -
V gene: TRBV3-1
clone size: few
CDR3 DNA: TGTGCCAGCAGCCAAGAATACACCTACGAGCAGTACTTC
CDR3 protein: CASSQEYTYEQYF

J gene: TRBJ2-7
D gene: TRBD2
V gene: TRBV20-1
clone size: -
CDR3 DNA: TGCAGTGCTACAGACCGGGGGGGCCGGCTTAACGAGCAGTACTTC
CDR3 protein: CSATDRGGRLNEQYF

J gene: TRBJ2-3
D gene: -
V gene: TRBV7-9
clone size: -
CDR3 DNA: TGTGCCAGCAGCCCCCCCCGTGATACGCAGTATTTT
CDR3 protein: CASSPPRDTQYF

J gene: TRBJ2-2
D gene: -
V gene: TRBV5-4
clone size: few
CDR3 DNA: TGTGCCAGCAGCTTAGGACAGATTGTCCGAACCGGGGAGCTGTTTTTT
CDR3 protein: CASSLGQIVRTGELFF

J gene: TRBJ1-6
D gene: TRBD1
V gene: TRBV6-5
clone size: -
CDR3 DNA: TGTGCCAGCAGTTACTCGTTCTCAGGGGGTTATAATTCACCCCTCCACTTT
CDR3 protein: CASSYSFSGGYNSPLHF

J gene: TRBJ1-5
D gene: TRBD1
V gene: TRBV5-5
clone size: few
CDR3 DNA: TGTGCCAGCAGCTTGGGGGACAGGGATCAGCCCCAGCATTTT
CDR3 protein: CASSLGDRDQPQHF

J gene: TRBJ1-1
D gene: TRBD1
V gene: TRBV5-1
clone size: -
CDR3 DNA: TGCGCCAGCAGCTTGCGGACAGGCTTCGACACTGAAGCTTTCTTT
CDR3 protein: CASSLRTGFDTEAFF

J gene: TRBJ1-4
D gene: -
V gene: TRBV6-2/TRBV6-3
clone size: -
CDR3 DNA: TGTGCCAGCAGCCTTTACCGGGACACGGCTTCAACTAATGAAAAACTGTTTTTT
CDR3 protein: CASSLYRDTASTNEKLFF

J gene: TRBJ1-2
D gene: -
V gene: TRBV12-3/TRBV12-4
clone size: few
CDR3 DNA: TGTGCCAGCAGTTTAGCCATCAGGAGGCGGGAAGGCTACACCTTC
CDR3 protein: CASSLAIRRREGYTF

J gene: TRBJ2-7
D gene: TRBD1
V gene: TRBV12-3/TRBV12-4
clone size: -
CDR3 DNA: TGTGCCAGCAAGTTGAGGGGGCTTTCGGACGAGCAGTACTTC
CDR3 protein: CASKLRGLSDEQYF

J gene: TRBJ2-7
D gene: TRBD1
V gene: TRBV15
clone size: few
CDR3 DNA: TGTGCCACCAGCAGAGGGGGGACAGGGCTCCGTTCTGCTACCGAGCAGTACTTC
CDR3 protein: CATSRGGTGLRSATEQYF

J gene: TRBJ2-5
D gene: -
V gene: TRBV5-5
clone size: once
CDR3 DNA: TGTGCCAGCAATCTAGGGCCAGCGGAGACCCAGTACTTC
CDR3 protein: CASNLGPAETQYF

J gene: TRBJ2-1
D gene: -
V gene: TRBV19
clone size: -
CDR3 DNA: TGTGCCAGTAGAATCGTAGGGTCGGGCAATGAGCAGTTCTTC
CDR3 protein: CASRIVGSGNEQFF

J gene: TRBJ1-2
D gene: TRBD1
V gene: TRBV14
clone size: -
CDR3 DNA: TGTGCCAGCAGCCACCGGGACAGGGATTATGGCTACACCTTC
CDR3 protein: CASSHRDRDYGYTF

J gene: TRBJ2-2
D gene: TRBD2
V gene: TRBV2
clone size: -
CDR3 DNA: TGTGCCAGCTGGGAGGGCCTTCCCACCGGGGAGCTGTTTTTT
CDR3 protein: CASWEGLPTGELFF

J gene: TRBJ2-5
D gene: -
V gene: TRBV4-2
clone size: -
CDR3 DNA: TGTGCCAGCGCCCCCGGGGCAGCAAAAGAGACCCAGTACTTC
CDR3 protein: CASAPGAAKETQYF

J gene: TRBJ2-3
D gene: -
V gene: TRBV29-1
clone size: few
CDR3 DNA: TGCAGCGTTTCTACAGGGAGGAGGGCTACAGATACGCAGTATTTT
CDR3 protein: CSVSTGRRATDTQYF

J gene: TRBJ1-5
D gene: -
V gene: TRBV2
clone size: few
CDR3 DNA: TGTGCCAGCAGTGAAGACAGGTCTTATCAGCCCCAGCATTTT
CDR3 protein: CASSEDRSYQPQHF

J gene: TRBJ2-7
D gene: TRBD2
V gene: TRBV7-9
clone size: few
CDR3 DNA: TGTGCCAGCAGCTTAATCCCTGCTAGCGGGAGATACGAGCAGTACTTC
CDR3 protein: CASSLIPASGRYEQYF

J gene: TRBJ1-1
D gene: -
V gene: TRBV7-2
clone size: few
CDR3 DNA: TGTGCCAGCAGCCACCGGGGACGGCTCATGAACACTGAAGCTTTCTTT
CDR3 protein: CASSHRGRLMNTEAFF

J gene: TRBJ2-5
D gene: TRBD1
V gene: TRBV7-2
clone size: few
CDR3 DNA: TGTGCCAGCAGCAAAGAACCGACAGGGGCGGCGGGGACCCAGTACTTC
CDR3 protein: CASSKEPTGAAGTQYF

J gene: TRBJ1-5
D gene: -
V gene: TRBV7-3
clone size: -
CDR3 DNA: TGTGCCAGCAGCTTACAGGGGCATCCCAATCAGCCCCAGCATTTT
CDR3 protein: CASSLQGHPNQPQHF

J gene: TRBJ2-2
D gene: TRBD2
V gene: TRBV4-1
clone size: few
CDR3 DNA: TGCGCCAGCAGCCCCCTCGGACTAGCGGGGTATGAGGCCGGGGAGCTGTTTTTT
CDR3 protein: CASSPLGLAGYEAGELFF

J gene: TRBJ2-7
D gene: -
V gene: TRBV9
clone size: few
CDR3 DNA: TGTGCCAGCAGCGTCAGTAATAGCGGATACGAGCAGTACTTC
CDR3 protein: CASSVSNSGYEQYF

J gene: TRBJ1-2
D gene: -
V gene: TRBV7-8
clone size: -
CDR3 DNA: TGTGCCAGCAGCACCAGGGGTGTAGGAGGCTACACCTTC
CDR3 protein: CASSTRGVGGYTF

J gene: TRBJ1-1
D gene: TRBD1
V gene: TRBV6-1
clone size: few
CDR3 DNA: TGTGCCGGCCTGGACAGGGGGCGGGAGAACACTGAAGCTTTCTTT
CDR3 protein: CAGLDRGRENTEAFF

J gene: TRBJ2-7
D gene: TRBD1
V gene: TRBV9
clone size: few
CDR3 DNA: TGTGCCAGCAGCGCTCGGGACAGTGCCTACGAGCAGTACTTC
CDR3 protein: CASSARDSAYEQYF

J gene: TRBJ2-5
D gene: -
V gene: TRBV12-5
clone size: few
CDR3 DNA: TGTGCTAGTGGTTTGGCCCTGACAGACCAGGACGGCCAAGAGACCCAGTACTTC
CDR3 protein: CASGLALTDQDGQETQYF

J gene: TRBJ2-7
D gene: -
V gene: TRBV7-2
clone size: -
CDR3 DNA: TGTGCCAGCAGCAAAACGGTCTACGAGCAGTACTTC
CDR3 protein: CASSKTVYEQYF

J gene: TRBJ1-1
D gene: TRBD1
V gene: TRBV29-1
clone size: few
CDR3 DNA: TGCAGCGTTTGGACAGGGTCGATTGAAGCTTTCTTT
CDR3 protein: CSVWTGSIEAFF

J gene: TRBJ2-1
D gene: TRBD1
V gene: TRBV20-1
clone size: -
CDR3 DNA: TGCAGTGCTCGCCTGACAGGGGGAGCATACAATGAGCAGTTCTTC
CDR3 protein: CSARLTGGAYNEQFF

J gene: TRBJ1-2
D gene: TRBD1
V gene: TRBV7-9
clone size: -
CDR3 DNA: TGTGCCAGCAGCCCCGGGACAGGGACGGGCTACACCTTC
CDR3 protein: CASSPGTGTGYTF

J gene: TRBJ2-2
D gene: TRBD1
V gene: TRBV24-1
clone size: -
CDR3 DNA: TGTGCCACCAGTGATCTAGGGACAGGGGCGAACACCGGGGAGCTGTTTTTT
CDR3 protein: CATSDLGTGANTGELFF

J gene: TRBJ1-3
D gene: -
V gene: TRBV25-1
clone size: -
CDR3 DNA: TGTGCCAGCAGTGCTGTTTCTGGAAACACCATATATTTT
CDR3 protein: CASSAVSGNTIYF

J gene: TRBJ2-3
D gene: -
V gene: TRBV7-9
clone size: -
CDR3 DNA: TGTGCCAGCAGCTATGTCTCTAGCACAGATACGCAGTATTTT
CDR3 protein: CASSYVSSTDTQYF

J gene: TRBJ1-5
D gene: -
V gene: TRBV7-2
clone size: -
CDR3 DNA: TGTGCCAGCAGCTTAGGAGGGGAAGGGTGGCCCCAGCATTTT
CDR3 protein: CASSLGGEGWPQHF